Listed below are T cell receptor beta chains from one sample, sequenced in a study of identifying expanded T cells in peripheral blood. Method: immunoSEQ multiplex PCR; TCRdb's copy keeps in-frame clones and lacks some. Of about 100,000 clones listed, more than 75% are singletons. The sequenced material came from blood. The receptors originated from a person aged 18 to 75 in good health. Each CDR3 is given with its conserved first and last residue. Each record gives: clone size, V gene, J gene, CDR3 protein. Expanded clones get a size class; other rows say once, few or many, or leave the size out.

.	TRBV4-3	TRBJ1-2	CASSQEIFGGAVRYGYTF
.	TRBV7-9	TRBJ2-1	CASSLAGSYNEQFF
.	TRBV9	TRBJ2-7	CASSVGTGGAYEQYF
.	TRBV9	TRBJ2-3	CASSPRQGRTDTQYF
.	TRBV18	TRBJ1-1	CASSPTGDTEAFF
.	TRBV28	TRBJ1-5	CASRPDSVQGPQHF
.	TRBV19	TRBJ1-2	CASSIALGYQRTDGYTF
.	TRBV7-8	TRBJ2-2	CASTPDTLNTGELFF
once	TRBV5-4	TRBJ2-1	CASSLLAGRNEQFF
.	TRBV9	TRBJ1-1	CASSFDWGDAEAFF
.	TRBV5-1	TRBJ1-6	CASSLGYQNSPLHF
few	TRBV2	TRBJ1-5	CASRGVGQPQHF
.	TRBV4-3	TRBJ2-6	CASSQDTGEGTGANVLTF
.	TRBV19	TRBJ1-1	CASSTGLEAFF
.	TRBV19	TRBJ2-5	CASRNRVQETQYF
.	TRBV7-9	TRBJ2-7	CASSPRQGAYEQYF
.	TRBV27	TRBJ2-4	CASSPWREEGNIQYF
once	TRBV7-8	TRBJ2-3	CASSPWGQTTDTQYF
once	TRBV27	TRBJ2-3	CASSFGRQGRDTQYF
.	TRBV4-1	TRBJ1-2	CASSLDRVSYGYTF
.	TRBV7-9	TRBJ2-4	CASSFSGGKNIQYF
.	TRBV9	TRBJ1-2	CASSSSRDSYGYTF
.	TRBV7-4	TRBJ1-5	CASSFKVVRGINQPQHF
.	TRBV19	TRBJ2-1	CASSLQGTGGPSSYNEQFF
.	TRBV9	TRBJ1-2	CASSAQGAGYGYTF
.	TRBV4-2	TRBJ2-3	CASSKQRGQVADTQYF
.	TRBV5-6	TRBJ1-5	CASSLGTGEHSNQPQHF
.	TRBV7-2	TRBJ1-1	CASSLDYVGREGTEAFF
.	TRBV4-3	TRBJ1-2	CASSQGPPEGYTF
.	TRBV6-4	TRBJ2-6	CASSETGRTSGANVLTF
once	TRBV6-5	TRBJ2-7	CASRSGQGFSYEQYF
.	TRBV27	TRBJ1-2	CASRTGGYGYTF
.	TRBV7-2	TRBJ1-6	CASSLFRAAFGSGNSPLHF
.	TRBV2	TRBJ1-2	CASSVGQGRINYGYTF
.	TRBV5-8	TRBJ1-5	CASSRGQGLNQPQHF
.	TRBV5-4	TRBJ2-2	CASSLPGQANTGELFF
.	TRBV19	TRBJ1-5	CASSLRRSNQPQHF
.	TRBV30	TRBJ1-3	CAWSGTGYDTIYF
once	TRBV7-8	TRBJ1-1	CASSLVSGTGIDTEAFF